The subject of this entry is one TCR beta chain. This entry is derived from a study of T cell changes during pregnancy in multiple sclerosis. Method: immunoSEQ multiplex PCR; TCRdb's copy keeps in-frame clones and lacks some. The data show 30,000 or so clones, just over 85% seen once. V was pared by 4 bases and J by 4 bases, with 8 bases of the junction left unmatched. Looked up from germline, CDR1 is MGHDK and CDR2 is SYGVNS. This CDR3 contains 15 residues. This clonotype originated in a female donor in good health, enrolled as a control in a pregnancy study. Sequencing was performed on CD4+ T cells from peripheral blood mononuclear cells, taken in the first trimester of pregnancy. The V and J genes are TRBV25-1 and TRBJ2-7; 9 nucleotides agree with TRBD1. This CDR3 is CASSGRTGDGYEQYF. Written as DNA, the CDR3 is TGTGCCAGCAGTGGGCGGACAGGGGACGGGTACGAGCAGTACTTC.